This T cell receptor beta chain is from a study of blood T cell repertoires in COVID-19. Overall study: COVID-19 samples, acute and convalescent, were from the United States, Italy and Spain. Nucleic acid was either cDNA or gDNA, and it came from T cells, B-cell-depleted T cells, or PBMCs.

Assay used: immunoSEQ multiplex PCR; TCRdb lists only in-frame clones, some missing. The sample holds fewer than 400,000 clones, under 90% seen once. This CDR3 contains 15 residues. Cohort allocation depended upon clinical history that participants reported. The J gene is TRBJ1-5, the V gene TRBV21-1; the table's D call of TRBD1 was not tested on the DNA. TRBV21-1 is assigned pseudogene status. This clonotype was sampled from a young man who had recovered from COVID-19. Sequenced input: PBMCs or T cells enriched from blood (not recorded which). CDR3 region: CASSRTGSWGQPQHF. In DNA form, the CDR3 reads TGTGCCAGCAGCAGAACAGGGTCTTGGGGTCAGCCCCAGCATTTT.